The rows below give T cell receptor beta chains drawn from one sample of a study of long-term antiretroviral therapy in people with HIV. The table came from immunoSEQ multiplex PCR; TCRdb's copy has only in-frame clones and leaves some out. The table has 23,000 or so clones, 81% seen once; the top ten hold roughly 12%. The sample consisted of unsorted PBMCs, taken 0.1 years before starting antiretroviral therapy. These receptors were collected from a man aged 35 to 55 with HIV. The CDR3 runs from the conserved cysteine through the conserved F or W. D genes are given only for firm matches. Clone size appears in some rows only: once, few, many, or a class for an expanded clone.

D	V	size	J	DNA	CDR3
-	TRBV19	-	TRBJ1-5	TGTGCCAGTAGTCCTACAGGGTACAATCAGCCCCAGCATTTT	CASSPTGYNQPQHF
-	TRBV30	-	TRBJ1-3	TGTGCCTGGAGGCACAGTGCTGGAAACACCATATATTTT	CAWRHSAGNTIYF
-	TRBV13	-	TRBJ2-2	TGTGCCAGCAGTGCCCTAGCGCAGGACACCGGGGAGCTGTTTTTT	CASSALAQDTGELFF
-	TRBV28	-	TRBJ2-7	TGTGCCAGCAGCACTAGGACATTATCCTACGAGCAGTACTTC	CASSTRTLSYEQYF
TRBD1	TRBV19	few	TRBJ1-3	TGTGCCAGTAGTATACGAGGGGGCTACTCTGGAAACACCATATATTTT	CASSIRGGYSGNTIYF
TRBD2	TRBV7-2	-	TRBJ2-1	TGTGCCAGCAGCCGAACAAGATCAGCGGGGGTCGATGAGCAGTTCTTC	CASSRTRSAGVDEQFF
TRBD1	TRBV7-2	-	TRBJ1-6	TGTGCCAGCAGCCTTGGGCGCAGGGGGGTTTCACCCCTCCACTTT	CASSLGRRGVSPLHF
-	TRBV6-5	-	TRBJ2-1	TGTGCCAGCAGTTACTCGCGGGGGCTCTTTGGCAATGAGCAGTTCTTC	CASSYSRGLFGNEQFF
TRBD2	TRBV11-3	-	TRBJ2-1	TGTGCCAGCAGCCGACACGGACTAGCGGGTTACAATGAGCAGTTCTTC	CASSRHGLAGYNEQFF
-	TRBV5-6	-	TRBJ2-1	TGTGCCAGCACCCGGAGGCGGGGAGGTGAGCAGTTCTTC	CASTRRRGGEQFF
TRBD1	TRBV6-1	few	TRBJ2-7	TGTGCCAGCAGTGTATGGGACAGGGTGTACGAGCAGTACTTC	CASSVWDRVYEQYF
-	TRBV6-5	-	TRBJ2-1	TGTGCCAGCAGTCCTGTGGGGGGAGCGAACAATGAGCAGTTCTTC	CASSPVGGANNEQFF
-	TRBV27	-	TRBJ1-1	TGTGCCAGCAGTTTAGGCGGATTTGGGTACACTGAAGCTTTCTTT	CASSLGGFGYTEAFF
-	TRBV19	-	TRBJ2-3	TGTGCCAGTAGTATGTCCGCCCTCACAGATACGCAGTATTTT	CASSMSALTDTQYF
TRBD1	TRBV30	once	TRBJ2-7	TGTGCCTGGAGCGTCGGACAGGTCTACGAGCAGTACTTC	CAWSVGQVYEQYF
TRBD1	TRBV19	-	TRBJ1-5	TGTGCCAGTAGTGACCGGGACAGAGATTATAGCAATCAGCCCCAGCATTTT	CASSDRDRDYSNQPQHF
TRBD2	TRBV29-1	-	TRBJ2-1	TGCAGCGTTGAGGGACTAGCGGACTACAATGAGCAGTTCTTC	CSVEGLADYNEQFF
TRBD1	TRBV4-2	few	TRBJ2-1	TGTGCCAGCAGCATGGGACAGGGTGGGGGGGATGAGCAGTTCTTC	CASSMGQGGGDEQFF
TRBD2	TRBV6-1	-	TRBJ2-1	TGTGCCAGCAGTGGGAACGTCCTAGCGGGGGGTCATGAGCAGTTCTTC	CASSGNVLAGGHEQFF
-	TRBV4-3	few	TRBJ2-7	TGCGCCAGCAGCCAAGATCATTCCGGGAGCAGGCAGTACTTC	CASSQDHSGSRQYF
-	TRBV28	once	TRBJ2-7	TGTGCCAGCAGTTTCTGGCACGGGTCCTACGAGCAGTACTTC	CASSFWHGSYEQYF
-	TRBV29-1	-	TRBJ2-7	TGCAGCGTCCGAGGGGTTTACGAGCAGTACTTC	CSVRGVYEQYF
-	TRBV7-6	-	TRBJ2-7	TGTGCCAGCAGCTTAGGCACCCGAGGTTCCGACTACGAGCAGTACTTC	CASSLGTRGSDYEQYF
TRBD1	TRBV4-3	-	TRBJ2-2	TGCGCCAGCAGCCTCTTCCGGACAGGGGGCAAGACCGGGGAGCTGTTTTTT	CASSLFRTGGKTGELFF
-	TRBV27	few	TRBJ2-7	TGTGCCAGCAGGTCCGGAAGGGGCCACGAGCAGTACTTC	CASRSGRGHEQYF
TRBD1	TRBV5-4	-	TRBJ2-2	TGTGCCAGCAGCGACAGGGTCAGCGGGGAGCTGTTTTTT	CASSDRVSGELFF
TRBD1	TRBV5-4	-	TRBJ1-2	TGTGCCAGCAGCCGGACAGGGAATCCTTATGGCTACACCTTC	CASSRTGNPYGYTF
-	TRBV11-2	-	TRBJ2-1	TGTGCCAGCAGCTGGGGGCGGTCGGGCAATGAGCAGTTCTTC	CASSWGRSGNEQFF
-	TRBV19	-	TRBJ2-5	TGTGCCAGTACCCCAAGGGGTAAAGGAACACAAGAGACCCAGTACTTC	CASTPRGKGTQETQYF
TRBD1	TRBV10-2	-	TRBJ2-7	TGCGCCAGCAGTGAGTCCCGGGGGACAGGTCCCTACGAGCAGTACTTC	CASSESRGTGPYEQYF
-	TRBV4-1	once	TRBJ1-5	TGCGCCAGCAGCCGCGTCGGGGGGAATCAGCCCCAGCATTTT	CASSRVGGNQPQHF
TRBD1	TRBV27	-	TRBJ2-7	TGTGCCACCAATCAAAGGGGGCGCGCCGAGCAGTACTTC	CATNQRGRAEQYF
-	TRBV28	once	TRBJ1-2	TGTGCCAGCAGTGCGAGTACTAACTATGGCTACACCTTC	CASSASTNYGYTF
-	TRBV27	-	TRBJ1-5	TGTGCCAGCAGTTTACAGATCGAGGGGCCCCAGCATTTT	CASSLQIEGPQHF
-	TRBV4-2	-	TRBJ2-5	TGTGCCAGCAGCCCTACCCCGGGACAAAAAGAGACCCAGTACTTC	CASSPTPGQKETQYF
-	TRBV7-9	once	TRBJ2-3	TGTGCCAGCAGCTCCTCGGGGGCCTCGGGGTATACGCAGTATTTT	CASSSSGASGYTQYF
TRBD2	TRBV7-9	-	TRBJ2-1	TGTGCCAGCAGCTCCTCACGGGAGGCCGACAATGAGCAGTTCTTC	CASSSSREADNEQFF
TRBD1	TRBV15	once	TRBJ1-2	TGTGCCACCAGCAGATCCGGGACAGGGGGTAACTATGGCTACACCTTC	CATSRSGTGGNYGYTF
-	TRBV20-1	-	TRBJ2-1	TGCAGTGCTACCGGGACTCGTGAGCAGTTCTTC	CSATGTREQFF
-	TRBV9	-	TRBJ2-3	TGTGCCAGCAGCGCCGGCAGCTCTAACACAGATACGCAGTATTTT	CASSAGSSNTDTQYF
-	TRBV7-2	-	TRBJ2-3	TGTGCCAGCAGTCCATGGGATACGCAGTATTTT	CASSPWDTQYF
-	TRBV10-3	-	TRBJ2-7	TGTGCCATCAGTGAGCTTTTCAGGGGTTACTACGAGCAGTACTTC	CAISELFRGYYEQYF